This T cell receptor beta chain was obtained from a study of blood T cell repertoires in COVID-19 (dated by TCRdb to 2018 to 2020). For the wider study: The collaborator samples originated in the United States, Italy and Spain and spanned the acute and convalescent phases of COVID-19. The prospective study material was composed of cDNA or gDNA derived from T cells, B-cell-depleted T cells, or PBMCs. The dataset comprised deeply sampled blood TCRbeta repertoires from subjects exposed to, actively infected with, or recovered from COVID-19. The repertoires were released in a freely available public database meant as a resource for research on the immune response to SARS-CoV-2. Samples were obtained from the ongoing ImmuneRACE study (first 160 participants) and from 950 to 1,500 subjects provided by 6 global collaborators. The sample metadata nearly always contained a de-identified subject ID, COVID-19 status, age in years and sex. HLA class I and class II types, where available, came from metadata supplied by the sample provider rather than from assay-based typing.

The paper's findings and limits, for the study overall: The amount of clinical and demographic metadata varied by source and participant and was provided uncurated.

A second Seattle source provided samples from volunteer blood donors who had recovered from COVID-19. Whole blood was collected in K2EDTA tubes by collaborating institutions according to the institutions' own protocols. Collaborator samples were shipped for TCRbeta analysis as frozen whole blood, isolated PBMCs, or DNA extracted from either sample type. TCRbeta CDR3 regions were amplified from genomic DNA using the immunoSEQ Assay, a bias-controlled multiplex PCR. In the paper's pipeline: The number of nucleated cells in each sample was estimated by amplification of reference gene primers within the assay. To quantify the absolute abundance of each unique TCRbeta CDR3 rearrangement, sequence reads were collapsed and filtered. For each sample, productive Simpson clonality was calculated as the square root of Simpson's diversity index over productive rearrangements. TCRdb holds this immuneACCESS table with in-frame rearrangements only. Some clones are missing; in checked studies, unresolved V genes explain under half, and the rest has no known cause. V, J and clone size are those of that table, while D and trimming were read from the DNA. A total of 250,000 or so clones appear in this sample, over 70% of them only once. Approximately 1.6% of the sample comes from the top ten.

Via the germline V gene (reference sequence), CDR1 is GTSNPN and CDR2 SVGIG. The CDR3 has 13 amino acids, counting the end cysteine and phenylalanine. Left in the record is the CDR3 DNA by itself, 39 bases read in frame from the first base. V is shortened by 2 bases, J by 4 bases, and the region joining them spans 9 bases. With respect to this clone: There is no known antigen for this receptor. Base-call qualities are not available, and no considerably larger clone is one nucleotide away.

The sequence is built from TRBV30 and TRBJ1-5; no D gene is confidently identified. This TCR derives from a woman in her thirties or forties who had recovered from COVID-19. The sequenced sample consisted of peripheral blood. The CDR3 has the sequence CAWSYGENQPQHF. In nucleotide form, the sequence is TGTGCCTGGAGTTACGGGGAGAATCAGCCCCAGCATTTT.